Listed below are T cell receptor beta chains from one sample, sequenced in a study of a mutant IDH1 vaccine in newly diagnosed glioma. Antigen specificity for these receptors is unknown. Data came from immunoSEQ multiplex PCR; TCRdb stores just in-frame clones and leaves some out. The sample includes 30,000 to 35,000 clones, about 87% of them seen just once. The input for sequencing was PBMCs, taken from a glioma patient whose treatment included an IDH1 peptide vaccine. The receptors originated from a woman in her twenties or thirties with glioma. Both conserved end residues are part of each CDR3. A D gene is named only where the DNA matches it firmly. A row's size may be missing; if present it is once, few, many or a size class.

J,V,D,size,DNA,CDR3
TRBJ1-5,TRBV15,.,.,TGTGCCACCAGCTTCGGGGGCGGACGTTCGCAGCCCCAGCATTTT,CATSFGGGRSQPQHF
TRBJ1-1,TRBV5-6,.,.,TGTGCCAGCAGCGTTCCGGGCCCCGTCCCAACTGAAGCTTTCTTT,CASSVPGPVPTEAFF
TRBJ2-3,TRBV19,TRBD2,.,TGTGCCAGTAGTCCCACTACTAGCGGGGGGGATACGCAGTATTTT,CASSPTTSGGDTQYF
TRBJ1-2,TRBV19,.,.,TGTGCCAGTAGTTCCCGAGGGACGAGTGGCTACACCTTC,CASSSRGTSGYTF
TRBJ1-4,TRBV20-1,.,.,TGCAGTGCTACCGGAACGAAACTGTTTTTT,CSATGTKLFF
TRBJ1-6,TRBV11-2,.,.,TGTGCCAGCAGCCCCAGGAGCTCCTATAATTCACCCCTCCACTTT,CASSPRSSYNSPLHF
TRBJ1-4,TRBV5-4,.,.,TGTGCCAGCAGCCCGCAACTCGGGGATGAAAAACTGTTTTTT,CASSPQLGDEKLFF
TRBJ1-2,TRBV20-1,.,.,TGCAGTGCCCCGGACCATTATGGCTACACCTTC,CSAPDHYGYTF
TRBJ2-7,TRBV5-4,.,.,TGTGCCAGCAGCTCGGACCCTGGGTCCTACGAGCAGTACTTC,CASSSDPGSYEQYF
TRBJ1-6,TRBV6-5,.,.,TGTGCCAGCAGTTACGGGTATTCACCCCTCCACTTT,CASSYGYSPLHF
TRBJ2-2,TRBV30,.,.,TGTGCCTGGAGTGACTGGGTAACCGGGGAGCTGTTTTTT,CAWSDWVTGELFF
TRBJ2-7,TRBV9,TRBD2,.,TGTGCCAGCAGCGTAACTAGCGGGACCTACGAGCAGTACTTC,CASSVTSGTYEQYF
TRBJ2-7,TRBV11-2,TRBD2,.,TGTGCCAGCAGCCAGCGGGGGCTGAACTACGAGCAGTACTTC,CASSQRGLNYEQYF
TRBJ2-2,TRBV9,.,.,TGTGCCAGCAGCACGGGACTCTTCACCGGGGAGCTGTTTTTT,CASSTGLFTGELFF
TRBJ1-1,TRBV5-4,.,.,TGTGCCAGCAGTTACATCCGTGGGGGGGGCACTGAAGCTTTCTTT,CASSYIRGGGTEAFF
TRBJ1-1,TRBV6-5,.,.,TGTGCCAGCAGTCCTCAGGTCTTAGGTGAAGCTTTCTTT,CASSPQVLGEAFF
TRBJ2-4,TRBV20-1,.,.,TGCAGTGCTCCTCAGAAGATTCAGTACTTC,CSAPQKIQYF
TRBJ2-3,TRBV7-3,TRBD1,.,TGTGCCAGCAGCCGGGACAGATCCCCAGATACGCAGTATTTT,CASSRDRSPDTQYF
TRBJ2-7,TRBV4-1,.,once,TGCGCCAGCAGCCAAGGTTTGGCACCAAGACACTACGAGCAGTACTTC,CASSQGLAPRHYEQYF
TRBJ1-1,TRBV7-9,TRBD1,.,TGTGCCAGCAGCCTTGTACCGGGACAGTCTCCAACTGCTAACACTGAAGCTTTCTTT,CASSLVPGQSPTANTEAFF
TRBJ1-1,TRBV7-2,.,.,TGTGCCAGCGGATACTTGAACACTGAAGCTTTCTTT,CASGYLNTEAFF
TRBJ2-1,TRBV6-5,.,.,TGTGCCAGCAGTTACGCAGGGAATGAGCAGTTCTTC,CASSYAGNEQFF
TRBJ1-2,TRBV6-1,.,.,TGTGCCAGCAACCTCCTAGGACGAGGAGTATCTGGCTACACCTTC,CASNLLGRGVSGYTF
TRBJ1-2,TRBV4-3,.,.,TGCGCCAGCAGCCATCGGGGGGGGAGCTATGGCTACACCTTC,CASSHRGGSYGYTF
TRBJ2-7,TRBV10-3,TRBD1,.,TGTGCCATCAGTCGAGGGGGCTATGTATACGAGCAGTACTTC,CAISRGGYVYEQYF
TRBJ1-2,TRBV30,TRBD1,.,TGTGCCTGGCTACAGGGGGCCCCATCTAACTATGGCTACACCTTC,CAWLQGAPSNYGYTF
TRBJ2-3,TRBV5-6,.,.,TGTGCCAGCAGCTTGGTTGGCGGGGGCGGAGATACGCAGTATTTT,CASSLVGGGGDTQYF
TRBJ1-2,TRBV25-1,TRBD1,.,TGTGCCAGCAGTGGCCACCTTCGACAGGGGGATCGCTACACCTTC,CASSGHLRQGDRYTF
TRBJ2-2,TRBV29-1,.,.,TGCAGCGCCTCGAGACAGACCACCGGGGAGCTGTTTTTT,CSASRQTTGELFF
TRBJ2-3,TRBV19,.,.,TGTGCCACTAAGCAGGGGAGCACAGATACGCAGTATTTT,CATKQGSTDTQYF
TRBJ2-7,TRBV6-1,TRBD1,.,TGTGCCAGCAGTGCAGGGACAGGGTACGAGCAGTACTTC,CASSAGTGYEQYF
TRBJ1-2,TRBV19,TRBD1,.,TGTGCCAGTAGTATAAGTAGTAGGACAGGGTCCTATGGCTACACCTTC,CASSISSRTGSYGYTF
TRBJ2-1,TRBV9,TRBD2,.,TGTGCCAGCAGCCCTCGAGTTATTTCCGGAGATACTAGCGGGTGTTTTTGCAATGAGCAGTTCTTC,CASSPRVISGDTSGCFCNEQFF
TRBJ1-1,TRBV19,.,few,TGTGCCAGTCTGTCAGGGCGCAGGAGCACTGAAGCTTTCTTT,CASLSGRRSTEAFF
TRBJ2-3,TRBV25-1,TRBD1,.,TGTGCCAGGCAAGGACGACAGGGACGCACAGATACGCAGTATTTT,CARQGRQGRTDTQYF
TRBJ2-3,TRBV10-3,.,.,TGTGCCATCAGTGAGTCCGGCCAGTTACTCACAGATACGCAGTATTTT,CAISESGQLLTDTQYF
TRBJ1-3,TRBV4-1,.,.,TGCGCCAGCAGCCAAGATCAGGGAGGCTCTGGAAACACCATATATTTT,CASSQDQGGSGNTIYF
TRBJ2-7,TRBV10-3,.,.,TGTGCCACCTCTGAGACCTACGAGCAGTACTTC,CATSETYEQYF
TRBJ2-5,TRBV5-6,TRBD2,.,TGTGCCAGCAGCTTGCCGGGACTAGCAGTCGAGACCCAGTACTTC,CASSLPGLAVETQYF